This T cell receptor (beta chain) was profiled in a study of Graves' ophthalmopathy and Graves' hyperthyroidism. Notes on the study in general: A 13-signature model separated ophthalmopathy from stable hyperthyroidism, reaching about 91% sensitivity and approximately 81% specificity cross-validated.

Every ophthalmopathy donor presented moderate-to-severe activity, CAS ≥3, NOSPECS ≥4 and duration under 3 months. Isolation of PBMCs was performed using over 8.5 ml of fresh peripheral blood. This clonotype was detected ten times or more. As yet, its antigen is unknown. The V gene lost 0 bases and the J gene lost 2 bases, with 9 bases spanning the gap. Germline CDR1 and CDR2: SGDLS and YYNGEE. CDR3 length equals 14 residues. The authors amplified TCR beta CDR3 regions from RNA transcripts. The first round was an RT-PCR with HTBI primers, and the second round was a multiplex PCR. TCRdb reprocessed the multiplex PCR reads with MiXCR, giving one entry per CDR3 protein. The sample has fewer than 400,000 distinct CDR3 sequences, about a sixth seen once.

The clonotype comes from a woman under 30 with Graves' ophthalmopathy. The sample taken for sequencing was peripheral blood. The V gene is TRBV9, the J gene TRBJ2-7; possible D gene TRBD2, 6 bases. CDR3 region: CASSVGDLTYEQYF. The CDR3 DNA follows: TGTGCCAGCAGCGTAGGGGACTTAACCTACGAGCAGTACTTC.